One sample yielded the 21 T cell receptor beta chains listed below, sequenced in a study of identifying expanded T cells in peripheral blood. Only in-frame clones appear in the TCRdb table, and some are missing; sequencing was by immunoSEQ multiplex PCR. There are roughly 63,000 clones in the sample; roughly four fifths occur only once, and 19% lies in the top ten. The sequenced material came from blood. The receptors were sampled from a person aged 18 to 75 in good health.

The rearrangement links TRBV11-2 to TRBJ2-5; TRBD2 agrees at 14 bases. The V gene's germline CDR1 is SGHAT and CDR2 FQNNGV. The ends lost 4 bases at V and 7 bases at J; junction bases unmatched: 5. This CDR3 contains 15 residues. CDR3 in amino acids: CASSSGLAGGGTQYF. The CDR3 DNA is TGTGCCAGCAGCTCCGGACTAGCGGGGGGAGGGACCCAGTACTTC.

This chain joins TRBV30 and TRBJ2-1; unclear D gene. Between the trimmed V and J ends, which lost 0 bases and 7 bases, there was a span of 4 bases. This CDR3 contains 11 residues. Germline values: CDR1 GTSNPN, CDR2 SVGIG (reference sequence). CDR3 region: CAWSVLNEQFF. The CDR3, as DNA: TGTGCCTGGAGTGTCCTTAATGAGCAGTTCTTC.

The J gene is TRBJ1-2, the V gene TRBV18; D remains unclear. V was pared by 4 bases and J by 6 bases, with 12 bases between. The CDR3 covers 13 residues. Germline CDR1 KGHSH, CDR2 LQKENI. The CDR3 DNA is TGTGCCAGCTCACGAGTTGGCGGGGATGGCTACACCTTC. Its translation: CASSRVGGDGYTF. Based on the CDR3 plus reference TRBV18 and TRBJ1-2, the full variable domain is NAGVMQNPRHLVRRRGQEARLRCSPMKGHSHVYWYRQLPEEGLKFMVYLQKENIIDESGMPKERFSAEFPKEGPSILRIQQVVRGDSAAYFCASSRVGGDGYTFGSGTRLTVV.

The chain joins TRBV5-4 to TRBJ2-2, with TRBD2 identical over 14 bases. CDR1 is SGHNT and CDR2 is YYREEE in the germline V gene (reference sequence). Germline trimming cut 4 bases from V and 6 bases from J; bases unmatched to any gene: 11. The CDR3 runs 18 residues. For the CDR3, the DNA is TGTGCCAGCAGCCCTTTGGGACTAGCGGGAGTGGGTCCCGGGGAGCTGTTTTTT. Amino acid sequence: CASSPLGLAGVGPGELFF.

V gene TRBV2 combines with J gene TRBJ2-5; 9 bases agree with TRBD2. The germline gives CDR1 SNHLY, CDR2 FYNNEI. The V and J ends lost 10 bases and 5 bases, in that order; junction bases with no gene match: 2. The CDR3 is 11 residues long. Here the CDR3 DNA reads TGTGCCACCGGACTAGCGGAGACCCAGTACTTC. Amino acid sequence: CATGLAETQYF.

The CDR3 region has the DNA TGTGCCAGCAGGATCCGGCAGTCGAGTACCGGGGAGCTGTTTTTT. It is translated as CASRIRQSSTGELFF. This chain uses TRBV27 with TRBJ2-2; D gene ambiguous. V lost 6 bases to trimming and J lost 5 bases, with 16 bases between them. Germline values: CDR1 MNHEY, CDR2 SMNVEV (reference sequence). CDR3 size: 15 residues.

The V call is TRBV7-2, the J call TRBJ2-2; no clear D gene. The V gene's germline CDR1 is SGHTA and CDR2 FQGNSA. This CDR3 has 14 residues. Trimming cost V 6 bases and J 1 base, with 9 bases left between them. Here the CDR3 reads CASSRRRNTGELFF. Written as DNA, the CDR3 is TGTGCCAGCAGTCGACGGAGGAACACCGGGGAGCTGTTTTTT.

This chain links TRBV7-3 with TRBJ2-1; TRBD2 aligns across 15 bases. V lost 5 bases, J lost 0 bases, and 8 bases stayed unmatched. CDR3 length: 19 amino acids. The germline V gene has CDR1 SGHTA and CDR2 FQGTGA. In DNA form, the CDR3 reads TGTGCCAGCAGCCCAGGACTAGCGGGGGGGCTAGGCTCCTACAATGAGCAGTTCTTC. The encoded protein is CASSPGLAGGLGSYNEQFF. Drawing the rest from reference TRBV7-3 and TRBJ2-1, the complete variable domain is GAGVSQTPSNKVTEKGKYVELRCDPISGHTALYWYRQSLGQGPEFLIYFQGTGAADDSGLPNDRFFAVRPEGSVSTLKIQRTERGDSAVYLCASSPGLAGGLGSYNEQFFGPGTRLTVL.

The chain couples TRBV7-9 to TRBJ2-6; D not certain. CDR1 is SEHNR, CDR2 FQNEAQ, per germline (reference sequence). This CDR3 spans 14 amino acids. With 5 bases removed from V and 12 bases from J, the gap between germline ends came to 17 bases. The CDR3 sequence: CASSPEVLATVLTF. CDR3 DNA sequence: TGTGCCAGCAGCCCAGAGGTTTTAGCAACCGTCCTGACTTTC.

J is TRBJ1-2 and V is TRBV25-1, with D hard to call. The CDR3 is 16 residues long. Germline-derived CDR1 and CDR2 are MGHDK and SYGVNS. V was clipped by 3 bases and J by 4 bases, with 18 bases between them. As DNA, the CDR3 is TGTGCCAGCAGTGACAACATCTTCTCATCGGGCTATGGCTACACCTTC. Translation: CASSDNIFSSGYGYTF.

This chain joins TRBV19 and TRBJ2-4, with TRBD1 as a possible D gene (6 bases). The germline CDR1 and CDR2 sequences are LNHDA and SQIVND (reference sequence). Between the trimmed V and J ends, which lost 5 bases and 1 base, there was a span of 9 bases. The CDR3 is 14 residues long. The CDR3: CASSSTGAKNIQYF. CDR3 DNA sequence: TGTGCCAGTAGTTCCACAGGGGCCAAAAACATTCAGTACTTC.

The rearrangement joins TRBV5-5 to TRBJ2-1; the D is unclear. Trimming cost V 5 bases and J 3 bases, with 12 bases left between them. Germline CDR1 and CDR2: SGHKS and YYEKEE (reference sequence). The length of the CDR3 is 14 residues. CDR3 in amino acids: CASSSTRNYNEQFF. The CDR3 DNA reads TGTGCCAGCAGTTCTACAAGGAACTACAATGAGCAGTTCTTC.

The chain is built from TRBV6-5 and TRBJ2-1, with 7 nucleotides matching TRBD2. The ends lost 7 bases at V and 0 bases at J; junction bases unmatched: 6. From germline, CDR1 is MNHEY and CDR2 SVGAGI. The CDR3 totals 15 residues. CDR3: CASMGGSLSYNEQFF. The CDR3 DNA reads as TGTGCCAGCATGGGGGGGAGCCTCTCCTACAATGAGCAGTTCTTC.

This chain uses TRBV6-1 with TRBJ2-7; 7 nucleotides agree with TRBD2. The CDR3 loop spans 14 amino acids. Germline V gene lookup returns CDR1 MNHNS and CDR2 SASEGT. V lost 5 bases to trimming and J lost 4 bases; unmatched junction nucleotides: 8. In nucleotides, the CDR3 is TGTGCCAGCAGTATGGCTAGCGGAAAATACGAGCAGTACTTC. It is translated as CASSMASGKYEQYF.

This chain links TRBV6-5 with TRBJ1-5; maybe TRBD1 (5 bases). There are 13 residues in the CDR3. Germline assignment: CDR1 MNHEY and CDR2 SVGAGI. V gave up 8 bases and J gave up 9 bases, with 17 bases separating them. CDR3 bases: TGTGCCAGCTCCTCAGGGCCTCGGGGGCCCCAGCATTTT. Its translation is CASSSGPRGPQHF.

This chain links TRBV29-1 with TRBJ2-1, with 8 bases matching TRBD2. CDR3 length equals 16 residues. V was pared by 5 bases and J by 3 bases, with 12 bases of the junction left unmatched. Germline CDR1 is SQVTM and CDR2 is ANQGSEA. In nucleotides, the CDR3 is TGCAGCGTTCCCCCTAATAGCGGGAACAGCTACAATGAGCAGTTCTTC. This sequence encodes CSVPPNSGNSYNEQFF.

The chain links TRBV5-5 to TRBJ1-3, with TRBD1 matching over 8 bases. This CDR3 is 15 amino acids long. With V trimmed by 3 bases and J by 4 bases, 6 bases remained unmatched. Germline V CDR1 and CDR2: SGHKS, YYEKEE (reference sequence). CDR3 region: CASSSRGQGGNTIYF. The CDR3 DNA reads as TGTGCCAGCAGCTCGAGAGGACAGGGAGGAAACACCATATATTTT.

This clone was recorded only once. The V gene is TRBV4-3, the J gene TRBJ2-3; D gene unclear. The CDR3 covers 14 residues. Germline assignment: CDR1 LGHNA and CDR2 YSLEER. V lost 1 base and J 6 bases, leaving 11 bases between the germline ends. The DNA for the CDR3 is TGCGCCAGCAGCCAAGTGGGGTTCGGGGATACGCAGTATTTT. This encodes CASSQVGFGDTQYF.

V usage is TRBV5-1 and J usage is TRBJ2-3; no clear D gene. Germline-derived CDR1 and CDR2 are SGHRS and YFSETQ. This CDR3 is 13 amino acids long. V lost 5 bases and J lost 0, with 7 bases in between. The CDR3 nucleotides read TGCGCCAGCAGAGAAACTAGCACAGATACGCAGTATTTT. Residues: CASRETSTDTQYF.

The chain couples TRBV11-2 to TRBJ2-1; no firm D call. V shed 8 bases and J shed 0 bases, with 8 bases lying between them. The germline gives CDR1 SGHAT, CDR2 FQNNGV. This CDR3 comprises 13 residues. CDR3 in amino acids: CASRASSYNEQFF. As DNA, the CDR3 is TGTGCCAGCCGGGCGAGCTCCTACAATGAGCAGTTCTTC.

CDR3: CASSSHTSGDSYEQYF. In nucleotides, the CDR3 is TGTGCCAGCAGCTCTCATACTAGCGGGGACTCCTACGAGCAGTACTTC. The rearrangement links TRBV7-8 to TRBJ2-7, with 10 positions matching TRBD2. The germline CDR1 and CDR2 sequences are SGHVS and FQNEAQ. The CDR3 runs to 16 residues. V lost 4 bases, J lost 0 bases, and 6 bases stayed unmatched.